A single sample is the source of the 10 T cell receptor beta chains below, sequenced in a study of shared clonotypes between healthy human individuals. The data were produced by immunoSEQ multiplex PCR, yet TCRdb's version contains in-frame clones alone and is incomplete. Of roughly 2,300,000 clones listed, about nine tenths are singletons. The material sequenced was naive CD4+ T cells from PBMCs. Indicated subset: CD45RA+ positively selected. All receptors come from a man between 18 and 35 years old in good health. Some clones in this sample may be carry-over from other donors' samples.

The chain recombines TRBV7-3 with TRBJ1-1; 10 nucleotides align to TRBD1. Germline CDR1 SGHTA, CDR2 FQGTGA. With V trimmed by 2 bases and J by 3 bases, 12 bases remained unmatched. The CDR3 totals 18 residues. CDR3 bases: TGTGCCAGCAGCTTACGACCGAGTTCCGGGACAGGGGACACTGAAGCTTTCTTT. Its translation is CASSLRPSSGTGDTEAFF.

This chain links TRBV7-9 with TRBJ2-3, with D maybe TRBD1 (5 bases). V gave up 5 bases and J gave up 5 bases, with 14 bases separating them. The CDR3 sequence is 14 residues long. Germline CDR1 is SEHNR and CDR2 is FQNEAQ (reference sequence). CDR3 nucleotides: TGTGCCAGCAGCACAGGTCAGTCCAAAGATACGCAGTATTTT. Amino acid sequence: CASSTGQSKDTQYF.

The V and J genes are TRBV5-1 and TRBJ2-5, with TRBD2 as a possible D gene (6 bases). V was clipped by 3 bases and J by 7 bases, with 13 bases between them. The V gene's germline CDR1 is SGHRS and CDR2 YFSETQ. The CDR3 runs 13 residues. CDR3 coding DNA: TGCGCCAGCAGCTCGGAGGGCTACGGGACCCAGTACTTC. It encodes CASSSEGYGTQYF. Combining the CDR3 with reference TRBV5-1 and TRBJ2-5 gives the whole variable domain KAGVTQTPRYLIKTRGQQVTLSCSPISGHRSVSWYQQTPGQGLQFLFEYFSETQRNKGNFPGRFSGRQFSNSRSEMNVSTLELGDSALYLCASSSEGYGTQYFGPGTRLLVL.

Regarding this clone: The same CDR3 can be traced to other DNA sequences in this sample. The chain joins TRBV19 to TRBJ2-3; 8 positions match TRBD2. Germline V lookup: CDR1 LNHDA, CDR2 SQIVND (reference sequence). The CDR3 totals 15 residues. V gave up 1 base and J gave up 3 bases; unmatched junction bases: 3. The CDR3 reads CASSIGGRSTDTQYF. CDR3 sequence (DNA): TGTGCCAGTAGTATAGGCGGGAGGAGTACAGATACGCAGTATTTT.

J is TRBJ1-5 and V is TRBV28, with TRBD1 identical over 9 bases. Per the germline V gene, CDR1 is MDHEN and CDR2 is SYDVKM. The CDR3 extends over 15 amino acids. Germline trimming cut 7 bases from V and 6 bases from J; bases unmatched to any gene: 10. The CDR3 DNA reads as TGTGCCAGCATAGAAGCGGGACAGGGTTCTCAGCCCCAGCATTTT. It yields the protein CASIEAGQGSQPQHF.

V and J are TRBV6-6 and TRBJ2-1; no firm D call. The V gene lost 7 bases and the J gene lost 2 bases, with 15 bases spanning the gap. Germline V lookup: CDR1 MNHNY, CDR2 SVGAGI (reference sequence). The length of the CDR3 is 15 residues. The chain's CDR3 is CASTTPGNPYNEQFF. The CDR3 region has the DNA TGTGCCAGCACCACCCCCGGCAATCCCTACAATGAGCAGTTCTTC.

The rearrangement joins TRBV4-2 to TRBJ2-7; tentative D call: TRBD2 (6 bases). Trimming removed 4 bases at V and 2 bases at J, with 18 bases between. This CDR3 has 16 residues. Germline loops: CDR1 LGHNA, CDR2 YNFKEQ. DNA for the CDR3: TGTGCCAGCAGCCTTGGGGGTAGCGGAGATACCTACGAGCAGTACTTC. This encodes CASSLGGSGDTYEQYF.

This chain joins TRBV30 and TRBJ2-5, with D hard to call. The closer fit of TRBJ2-7 to the DNA end suggests the J call may be wrong. Germline loops: CDR1 GTSNPN, CDR2 SVGIG (reference sequence). The CDR3 runs to 12 residues. CDR3 DNA: TGTGCCTGGAGTGTATCCCGCTACGAGCAGTACTTC. Translating it yields CAWSVSRYEQYF.

This clone was found once. The chain carries TRBV9 and TRBJ2-1; tentative D call: TRBD2 (6 bases). V was clipped by 5 bases and J by 2 bases, with 14 bases between them. In germline, CDR1 is SGDLS, CDR2 YYNGEE. CDR3 length: 15 residues. CDR3: CASRSVAAPYNEQFF. The CDR3 region has the DNA TGTGCCAGCAGAAGCGTAGCGGCTCCCTACAATGAGCAGTTCTTC.

The J gene is TRBJ2-7, the V gene TRBV28; TRBD2 might be the D (7 bases). The length of the CDR3 is 15 residues. V gave up 7 bases and J gave up 0 bases, with 16 bases separating them. Germline CDR1 MDHEN, CDR2 SYDVKM. The CDR3 coding sequence is TGTGCCAGCACCGAGGGGGGGGCAAGCTCCTACGAGCAGTACTTC. It codes for CASTEGGASSYEQYF.